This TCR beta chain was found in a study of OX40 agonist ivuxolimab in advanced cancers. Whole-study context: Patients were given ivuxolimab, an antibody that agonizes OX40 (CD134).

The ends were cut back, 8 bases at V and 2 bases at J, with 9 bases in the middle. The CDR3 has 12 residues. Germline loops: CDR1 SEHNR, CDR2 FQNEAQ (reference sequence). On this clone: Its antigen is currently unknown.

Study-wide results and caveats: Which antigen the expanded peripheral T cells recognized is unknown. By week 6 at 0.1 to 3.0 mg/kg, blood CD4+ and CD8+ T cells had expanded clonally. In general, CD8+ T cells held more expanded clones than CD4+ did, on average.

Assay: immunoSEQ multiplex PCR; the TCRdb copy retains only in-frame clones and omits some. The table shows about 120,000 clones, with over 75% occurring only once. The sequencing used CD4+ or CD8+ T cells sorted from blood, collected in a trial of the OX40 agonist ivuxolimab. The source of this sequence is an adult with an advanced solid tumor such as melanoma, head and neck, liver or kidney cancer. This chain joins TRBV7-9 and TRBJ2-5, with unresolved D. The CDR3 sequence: CASGLTQETQYF. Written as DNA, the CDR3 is TGTGCCAGCGGCCTAACTCAAGAGACCCAGTACTTC.